A selection of T cell receptor beta chains follows, all from one sample in a study of blood T cell repertoires in COVID-19. Sequencing used immunoSEQ multiplex PCR; TCRdb keeps in-frame clones, though not all of them. The sample has roughly 260,000 clones, around four fifths seen once. Sequenced input: peripheral blood. All receptors come from a woman aged 70 to 79 with acute or convalescent COVID-19. The CDR3 runs from the conserved cysteine through the conserved F or W. The D gene is left open where the match is weak. Where a row states a size, it is once, few, many or the class of an expanded clone; other rows omit it.

TRBV4-2,-,TRBJ2-7,TRBD2,CASSRVLAGDNYEQYF,TGTGCCAGCAGCCGGGTCCTAGCGGGGGATAACTACGAGCAGTACTTC
TRBV6-2/TRBV6-3,-,TRBJ2-7,-,CASSYSARNEQYF,TGTGCCAGCAGTTACTCTGCCAGAAACGAGCAGTACTTC
TRBV5-1,-,TRBJ1-1,-,CASGDQVGGAFF,TGCGCCAGCGGGGACCAGGTCGGAGGGGCTTTCTTT
TRBV11-2,few,TRBJ1-2,-,CASSLESASTGGYTF,TGTGCCAGCAGCTTAGAGTCGGCTTCAACCGGGGGCTACACCTTC
TRBV4-1,-,TRBJ1-5,-,CASSPQLVRDQPQHF,TGCGCCAGCAGCCCCCAGCTCGTTCGGGATCAGCCCCAGCATTTT
TRBV5-1,-,TRBJ2-3,-,CASSLVTLTDTQYF,TGCGCCAGCAGCTTGGTTACTCTCACAGATACGCAGTATTTT
TRBV5-6,-,TRBJ2-2,TRBD2,CASSLRTSGGRTGELFF,TGTGCCAGCAGCTTGAGGACTAGCGGGGGCCGTACAGGGGAGCTGTTTTTT
TRBV28,-,TRBJ1-4,TRBD1,CASREGSRGPEKLFF,TGTGCCAGCAGGGAGGGCAGCAGGGGGCCCGAAAAACTGTTTTTT
TRBV5-4,-,TRBJ2-7,-,CASSLAPGHQYEQYF,TGTGCCAGCAGCTTGGCCCCCGGACACCAATACGAGCAGTACTTC
TRBV2,-,TRBJ1-6,-,CASSLRPSSSYNSPLHF,TGTGCCAGCAGTCTAAGACCCTCTAGCTCCTATAATTCACCCCTCCACTTT
TRBV19,few,TRBJ2-1,TRBD2,CASMRSSGYSYNEQFF,TGTGCCAGCATGCGATCTAGCGGGTACTCCTACAATGAGCAGTTCTTC
TRBV3-1/TRBV3-2,-,TRBJ1-1,-,CASSRTANTEAFF,TGTGCCAGCAGCCGGACAGCGAACACTGAAGCTTTCTTT
TRBV6-1,-,TRBJ1-1,-,CASSENGQFQAFF,TGTGCCAGCAGTGAAAATGGCCAGTTCCAAGCTTTCTTT
TRBV6-5,once,TRBJ1-3,-,CASSYSALESGNTIYF,TGTGCCAGCAGTTACTCAGCTCTGGAGTCTGGAAACACCATATATTTT
TRBV2,-,TRBJ1-5,-,CASSDGAFGSNQPQHF,TGTGCCAGCAGTGATGGGGCGTTTGGTAGCAATCAGCCCCAGCATTTT
TRBV19,-,TRBJ1-1,TRBD1,CASSPWGTGMNTEAFF,TGTGCCAGTAGTCCCTGGGGGACAGGGATGAACACTGAAGCTTTCTTT
TRBV4-2,-,TRBJ1-6,TRBD1,CASSQAQGAPNSPLHF,TGTGCCAGCAGCCAAGCCCAGGGGGCTCCTAATTCACCCCTCCACTTT
TRBV15,-,TRBJ1-5,-,CATAGEVSNQPQHF,TGTGCCACCGCAGGGGAAGTTAGCAATCAGCCCCAGCATTTT
TRBV10-3,-,TRBJ1-4,TRBD1,CAISSDRERLFF,TGTGCCATCAGTTCGGACAGGGAGAGACTGTTTTTT
TRBV19,-,TRBJ2-3,TRBD1,CASSTTGGAGHTQYF,TGTGCCAGTAGTACTACAGGGGGCGCTGGGCATACGCAGTATTTT
TRBV9,-,TRBJ1-4,-,CASSVDGGLDEKLFF,TGTGCCAGCAGCGTAGATGGGGGGTTGGATGAAAAACTGTTTTTT
TRBV6-5,-,TRBJ1-1,-,CASSTGYRNTEAFF,TGTGCCAGCAGCACGGGATATCGGAACACTGAAGCTTTCTTT
TRBV6-5,-,TRBJ1-1,-,CASSYLDRRNTEAFF,TGTGCCAGCAGTTACCTCGACAGGAGGAACACTGAAGCTTTCTTT
TRBV5-4,-,TRBJ1-1,-,CASSPGARGGQNTEAFF,TGTGCCAGCAGCCCTGGAGCGCGGGGCGGGCAGAACACTGAAGCTTTCTTT
TRBV30,few,TRBJ1-1,-,CAWTGQRGAFF,TGTGCCTGGACCGGACAAAGGGGAGCTTTCTTT
TRBV7-9,-,TRBJ2-2,-,CASSPSTGELFF,TGTGCCAGCAGCCCTTCCACCGGGGAGCTGTTTTTT
TRBV5-1,-,TRBJ2-3,-,CASSLVPGSTDTQYF,TGCGCCAGCAGCTTGGTACCGGGTAGCACAGATACGCAGTATTTT
TRBV7-2,-,TRBJ1-1,-,CASSATQGRTEAFF,TGTGCCAGCAGCGCTACACAGGGACGCACTGAAGCTTTCTTT
TRBV18,-,TRBJ1-6,-,CASSPLDRTNNSPLHF,TGTGCCAGCTCACCACTCGACAGGACCAATAATTCACCCCTCCACTTT
TRBV4-1,-,TRBJ2-4,TRBD2,CASKGLAGQKNIQYF,TGCGCCAGTAAGGGACTAGCGGGGCAAAAAAACATTCAGTACTTC
TRBV5-6,-,TRBJ1-3,TRBD1,CASSLRQGIGNTIYF,TGTGCCAGCAGCTTGAGACAGGGGATTGGAAACACCATATATTTT
TRBV6-2/TRBV6-3,-,TRBJ1-1,-,CASSWQDTEAFF,TGTGCCAGCAGTTGGCAGGACACTGAAGCTTTCTTT
TRBV6-5,-,TRBJ1-1,-,CASSSGLWGNTEAFF,TGTGCCAGCAGTTCTGGACTGTGGGGGAACACTGAAGCTTTCTTT
TRBV6-2/TRBV6-3,-,TRBJ1-1,-,CASRYSGAEAFF,TGTGCCAGCAGATACTCAGGGGCAGAAGCTTTCTTT
TRBV25-1,-,TRBJ2-2,TRBD1,CATGQGAGELFF,TGTGCCACCGGACAGGGGGCCGGGGAGCTGTTTTTT
TRBV28,-,TRBJ1-1,-,CASSLTAPGAFF,TGTGCCAGCAGTTTAACGGCACCCGGGGCTTTCTTT
TRBV28,-,TRBJ1-6,-,CASSPKKGSYNSPLHF,TGTGCCAGCAGTCCTAAGAAGGGGTCCTATAATTCACCCCTCCACTTT